The 28 T cell receptor beta chains presented below share a single source sample, sequenced in a study of T cell responses to AZD1222 COVID-19 vaccine (dated by TCRdb to about 2021). The library came from the immunoSEQ multiplex PCR assay. TCRdb took over this immuneACCESS table, retaining in-frame rearrangements with V and J assigned. Such tables are incomplete; in checked studies, under half of the missing clones stem from an unresolved V gene, and the remainder is unexplained. For this sample there are more than 85,000 clones; around 90% appear just once. The top ten clonotypes cover approximately 15% of the sample. The time point label for this specimen denotes: baseline before first vaccination. The starting material was peripheral blood, obtained on day 0 of AZD1222 vaccination. These receptors were taken from an adult in good health.

This chain connects TRBV19 to TRBJ2-3; 7 bases map to TRBD1. V gave up 4 bases and J gave up 2 bases; unmatched junction bases: 6. The CDR3 totals 15 residues. Germline CDR1 and CDR2: LNHDA and SQIVND (reference sequence). As DNA, the CDR3 is TGTGCCAGTAGTACCGGGACAGCCGACACAGATACGCAGTATTTT. It is translated as CASSTGTADTDTQYF.

In this sample, this clone turned up a few times. CDR3 amino acids: CASRLAHRRGLKSETQYF. Written as DNA, the CDR3 is TGTGCAAGTCGCTTAGCGCACAGAAGGGGGCTGAAGTCGGAGACCCAGTACTTC. The chain uses TRBV12-2 and TRBJ2-5; the tabulated D call, TRBD1, remains unverified against the DNA. TRBV12-2 is labeled a pseudogene. The CDR3 spans 18 residues.

In regard to this clone: At the DNA level, this CDR3 is encoded by other sequences in the same sample as well. V and J are TRBV7-2 and TRBJ1-1, with D possibly being TRBD1 (5 bases). From germline, CDR1 is SGHTA and CDR2 FQGNSA. CDR3 length: 13 residues. Trimming took off 5 bases at V and 1 base at J, with 8 bases between the two ends. DNA for the CDR3: TGTGCCAGCAGCCTTGGACAGAACACTGAAGCTTTCTTT. It yields the protein CASSLGQNTEAFF. The variable domain in full, completed from reference TRBV7-2 and TRBJ1-1, reads GAGVSQSPSNKVTEKGKDVELRCDPISGHTALYWYRQSLGQGLEFLIYFQGNSAPDKSGLPSDRFSAERTGGSVSTLTIQRTQQEDSAVYLCASSLGQNTEAFFGQGTRLTVV.

The CDR3 sequence: CASSLVGQQETQYF. The CDR3 bases are TGTGCCAGCAGCTTAGTCGGGCAGCAAGAGACCCAGTACTTC. The gene calls are TRBV7-9 and TRBJ2-5, with D unresolved. Germline V CDR1 and CDR2: SEHNR, FQNEAQ (reference sequence). V dropped 1 base and J dropped 2 bases, with 8 bases sitting between them. There are 14 residues in the CDR3.

The rearrangement uses TRBV28 and TRBJ2-2; D remains ambiguous. The CDR3 has 14 amino acids. The germline gives CDR1 MDHEN, CDR2 SYDVKM. V lost 3 bases, J lost 0 bases, and 5 bases lay in between. CDR3 in DNA: TGTGCCAGCAGTTTGGGAACGAACACCGGGGAGCTGTTTTTT. Protein: CASSLGTNTGELFF.

The chain recombines TRBV5-1 with TRBJ2-1; D remains unclear. CDR3 length: 11 residues. Trimming pared 1 base from V and 7 bases from J, leaving 3 bases between. CDR1 SGHRS and CDR2 YFSETQ come from the germline V gene. DNA for the CDR3: TGCGCCAGCAGCTTGTGGAATGAGCAGTTCTTC. It codes for CASSLWNEQFF.

This chain connects TRBV2 to TRBJ2-2, with 8 positions matching TRBD1. The CDR3 extends over 14 amino acids. Trimming at V came to 4 bases and at J to 7 bases, leaving 5 bases not matched to a gene. Germline assignment: CDR1 SNHLY and CDR2 FYNNEI. DNA for the CDR3: TGTGCCAGCAGTGCACGGACAGGGTTCGGGGAGCTGTTTTTT. Its protein product is CASSARTGFGELFF.

CDR3 amino acids: CASSQEGGFREQFF. CDR3 sequence (DNA): TGCGCCAGCAGCCAAGAGGGAGGGTTTCGGGAGCAGTTCTTC. The J gene is TRBJ2-1, the V gene TRBV4-1; 7 bases are shared with TRBD2. From germline, CDR1 is MGHRA and CDR2 YSYEKL. Unmatched junction bases numbered 6, after V lost 0 bases and J lost 10 bases. The CDR3 consists of 14 residues.

The chain employs TRBV5-1 and TRBJ2-7, with D hard to call. V dropped 1 base and J dropped 0 bases, with 11 bases sitting between them. Germline V lookup: CDR1 SGHRS, CDR2 YFSETQ. CDR3 length: 15 residues. CDR3 residues: CASSLTGSSSYEQYF. CDR3 in DNA: TGCGCCAGCAGCTTGACTGGCAGTAGCTCCTACGAGCAGTACTTC.

This CDR3 is CASSLGQNVNTEAFF. The CDR3 DNA reads TGCGCCAGCAGCTTGGGGCAGAATGTGAACACTGAAGCTTTCTTT. The V gene is TRBV5-1, the J gene TRBJ1-1; D is undetermined. CDR1 SGHRS and CDR2 YFSETQ come from the germline V gene. The CDR3 extends over 15 amino acids. Trimming left V 0 bases short and J 0 bases short, with 9 bases between.

This clone has only one observation. This chain uses TRBV28 with TRBJ2-7; TRBD2 matches 7 bases. Looked up from germline, CDR1 is MDHEN and CDR2 is SYDVKM. V dropped 3 bases and J dropped 9; count of bases not matched to a gene: 5. CDR3 length: 12 residues. CDR3 nucleotides: TGTGCCAGCAGTTTGGTTTGGGAGGGGCAGTACTTC. Translation gives CASSLVWEGQYF.

The V and J genes are TRBV7-6 and TRBJ2-7; D possibly corresponds to TRBD2 (6 bases). This CDR3 spans 16 amino acids. The V end was cut by 3 bases, the J end by 3 bases, with 18 bases between. The germline V gene has CDR1 SGHVS and CDR2 FNYEAQ. CDR3 in amino acids: CASSFGGRLGGYEQYF. The CDR3 nucleotides are TGTGCCAGCAGCTTTGGGGGGAGGCTAGGAGGCTACGAGCAGTACTTC.

The V gene is TRBV29-1, the J gene TRBJ2-7; D is tentatively TRBD1 or TRBD2 (5 bases each). Germline V gene lookup returns CDR1 SQVTM and CDR2 ANQGSEA. Trimming left V 6 bases short and J 6 bases short, with 15 bases between. The CDR3 covers 12 residues. The CDR3 loop is CSVLRDAAEQYF. CDR3 nucleotide sequence: TGCAGCGTCCTCCGGGACGCCGCCGAGCAGTACTTC.

This clone was recorded a few times. This same CDR3 is encoded by further DNA sequences in the sample. V gene TRBV27 combines with J gene TRBJ1-1; tentative D call: TRBD1 (5 bases). Trimming took off 3 bases at V and 1 base at J, with 6 bases between the two ends. This CDR3 has 13 residues. Germline-derived CDR1 and CDR2 are MNHEY and SMNVEV (reference sequence). CDR3 nucleotide sequence: TGTGCCAGCAGTTTCAGGGAGAACACTGAAGCTTTCTTT. This translates into CASSFRENTEAFF.

The chain is built from TRBV5-8 and TRBJ2-5, with 9 bases that match TRBD2. The germline V gene has CDR1 SGHTS and CDR2 YDEGEE. J gave up 5 bases and V 4 bases, and 15 bases lay outside the gene matches. The CDR3 spans 17 residues. For the CDR3, the DNA is TGTGCCAGCAGCCAGAATGGGGGGACTAGCTTTATGGAGACCCAGTACTTC. Translation gives CASSQNGGTSFMETQYF.

The chain has TRBV6-5 and TRBJ1-2; 7 positions match TRBD1. Trimming cost V 2 bases and J 6 bases; bases outside gene matches: 6. This CDR3 has 14 amino acids. Germline-derived CDR1 and CDR2 are MNHEY and SVGAGI. The CDR3 protein is CASSYQGDRNGYTF. The DNA of the CDR3 is TGTGCCAGCAGTTACCAGGGGGATAGGAATGGCTACACCTTC.

This rearrangement joins TRBV18 to TRBJ1-4; 7 nucleotides match TRBD1. The CDR3 consists of 17 residues. The V gene end was trimmed by 2 bases and the J gene end by 3 bases; junction bases not matched to a gene: 9. Germline assignment: CDR1 KGHSH and CDR2 LQKENI. CDR3 nucleotide sequence: TGTGCCAGCTCACCAACGACAGGGACCCCCCCTAATGAAAAACTGTTTTTT. This gives the protein CASSPTTGTPPNEKLFF.

J is TRBJ2-5 and V is TRBV5-5, with D maybe TRBD2 (6 bases). This CDR3 is built from 14 residues. Germline CDR1 and CDR2: SGHKS and YYEKEE (reference sequence). V was shortened by 4 bases and J by 5 bases, with 15 bases between the two germline ends. In nucleotides, the CDR3 is TGTGCCAGCAGCACCGGAGGTGGGGGGGAGACCCAGTACTTC. This encodes CASSTGGGGETQYF.

A single count supports this clone. This sequence joins TRBV28 and TRBJ2-1; the D gene is possibly TRBD2 (5 bases). Germline-derived CDR1 and CDR2 are MDHEN and SYDVKM. Trimming removed 3 bases at V and 5 bases at J, with 11 bases between. This CDR3 has 14 amino acids. CDR3 loop: CASSFGGFNNEQFF. The CDR3 coding sequence is TGTGCCAGCAGTTTCGGCGGGTTTAACAATGAGCAGTTCTTC.

The rearrangement links TRBV6-6 to TRBJ1-2; weak D call: TRBD1 (5 bases). The CDR3 spans 14 residues. CDR1 and CDR2 from the germline V gene are MNHNY and SVGAGI (reference sequence). V was trimmed by 6 bases and J by 3 bases, leaving 14 bases between them. CDR3: CASSSGRGDYGYTF. The CDR3 nucleotides read TGTGCCAGCAGCTCGGGGCGGGGGGACTATGGCTACACCTTC.

The chain employs TRBV19 and TRBJ1-1; possibly TRBD1 for D (5 bases). Germline values: CDR1 LNHDA, CDR2 SQIVND (reference sequence). Trimming took off 4 bases at V and 5 bases at J, with 17 bases between the two ends. The CDR3 consists of 15 residues. As DNA, the CDR3 is TGTGCCAGTAGTACCCCCTCGGCAGGGCGGACTGAAGCTTTCTTT. Its translation is CASSTPSAGRTEAFF.

The V call is TRBV19, the J call TRBJ1-1; tentative D call: TRBD1 (6 bases). Germline values: CDR1 LNHDA, CDR2 SQIVND (reference sequence). The ends were cut back, 6 bases at V and 0 bases at J, with 8 bases in the middle. This CDR3 region has 13 residues. The CDR3 is CASRDRMNTEAFF. CDR3 coding DNA: TGTGCCAGTAGGGACAGAATGAACACTGAAGCTTTCTTT.

The chain recombines TRBV19 with TRBJ1-3; D may be TRBD1 (5 bases). V was shortened by 7 bases and J by 0 bases, with 10 bases between the two germline ends. CDR1 LNHDA and CDR2 SQIVND come from the germline V gene (reference sequence). The CDR3 totals 14 residues. The CDR3 region has the DNA TGTGCCAGTACCATGGGGCCCTCTGGAAACACCATATATTTT. This sequence encodes CASTMGPSGNTIYF.

The chain joins TRBV3-1 (or the pseudogene TRBV3-2) to TRBJ2-3; D is uncertain. V was shortened by 1 base and J by 2 bases, with 10 bases between the two germline ends. The CDR3 spans 15 residues. CDR1 and CDR2 (germline): LGHDT, YNNKEL (reference sequence). The CDR3 DNA sequence: TGTGCCAGCAGCCAAGGACGGGCCCCCACAGATACGCAGTATTTT. Its protein product is CASSQGRAPTDTQYF.

The rearrangement uses TRBV27 and TRBJ2-2; no definite D call. The germline V gene encodes CDR1 MNHEY and CDR2 SMNVEV (reference sequence). V was shortened by 6 bases and J by 5 bases, with 10 bases between the two germline ends. The CDR3 length is 13 residues. The CDR3 coding sequence is TGTGCCAGCAGACCCTCGCCTACCGGGGAGCTGTTTTTT. This gives the protein CASRPSPTGELFF.

This rearrangement joins TRBV15 to TRBJ2-1, with TRBD2 matching over 7 bases. V shed 2 bases and J 12 bases; nucleotides not matched to a gene: 10. The CDR3 loop spans 14 amino acids. CDR1 is LNHNV and CDR2 is YYDKDF in the germline V gene (reference sequence). The CDR3 here is CATSRFLGGTLQFF. The CDR3 DNA reads as TGTGCCACCAGCAGATTCCTGGGGGGGACGCTGCAGTTCTTC. The full variable domain, completed using reference TRBV15 and TRBJ2-1, is DAMVIQNPRYQVTQFGKPVTLSCSQTLNHNVMYWYQQKSSQAPKLLFHYYDKDFNNEADTPDNFQSRRPNTSFCFLDIRSPGLGDTAMYLCATSRFLGGTLQFFGPGTRLTVL.

The rearrangement joins TRBV29-1 to TRBJ1-2; D may be TRBD1 (5 bases). The CDR3 totals 13 residues. Trimming left V 4 bases short and J 7 bases short, with 16 bases between. CDR1 SQVTM and CDR2 ANQGSEA come from the germline V gene. CDR3 amino acids: CSVGQERGVGYTF. CDR3 bases: TGCAGCGTTGGGCAGGAGCGAGGGGTTGGCTACACCTTC.

This sequence joins TRBV19 and TRBJ1-6; tentatively, D is TRBD1 (5 bases). V was trimmed by 7 bases and J by 8 bases, leaving 15 bases between them. The CDR3 is made up of 14 amino acids. Germline V gene data show CDR1 as LNHDA and CDR2 as SQIVND (reference sequence). The CDR3 nucleotides read TGTGCCAGTACTTTCGGGGGTCCAGATTCACCCCTCCACTTT. Residues: CASTFGGPDSPLHF.